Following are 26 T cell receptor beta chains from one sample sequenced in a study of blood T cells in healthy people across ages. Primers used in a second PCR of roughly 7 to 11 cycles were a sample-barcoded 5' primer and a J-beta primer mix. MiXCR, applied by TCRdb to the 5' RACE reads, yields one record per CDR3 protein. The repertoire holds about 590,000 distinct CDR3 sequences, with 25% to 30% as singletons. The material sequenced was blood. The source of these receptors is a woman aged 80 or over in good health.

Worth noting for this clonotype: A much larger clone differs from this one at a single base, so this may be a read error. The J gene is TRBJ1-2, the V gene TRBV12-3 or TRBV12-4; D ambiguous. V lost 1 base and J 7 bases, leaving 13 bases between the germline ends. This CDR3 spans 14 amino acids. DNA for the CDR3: TGTGCCAGCAGTTTAGATCGGGTCGTCTGTGGCTACACCTTC. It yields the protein CASSLDRVVCGYTF.

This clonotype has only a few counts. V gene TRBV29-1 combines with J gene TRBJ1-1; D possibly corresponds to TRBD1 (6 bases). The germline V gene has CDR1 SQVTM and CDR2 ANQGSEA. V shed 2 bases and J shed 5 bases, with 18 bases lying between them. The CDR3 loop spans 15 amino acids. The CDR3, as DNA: TGCAGCGTTGAAAACAGGGTTCTTGTGGGGACTGAAGCTTTCTTT. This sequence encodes CSVENRVLVGTEAFF.

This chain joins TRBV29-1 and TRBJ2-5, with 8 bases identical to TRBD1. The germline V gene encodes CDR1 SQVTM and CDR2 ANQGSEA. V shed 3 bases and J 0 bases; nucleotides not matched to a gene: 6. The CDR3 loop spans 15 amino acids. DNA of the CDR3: TGCAGCGTTGATGGGACAGGCAGGAACCAAGAGACCCAGTACTTC. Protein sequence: CSVDGTGRNQETQYF. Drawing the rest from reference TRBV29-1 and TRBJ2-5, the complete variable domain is SAVISQKPSRDICQRGTSLTIQCQVDSQVTMMFWYRQQPGQSLTLIATANQGSEATYESGFVIDKFPISRPNLTFSTLTVSNMSPEDSSIYLCSVDGTGRNQETQYFGPGTRLLVL.

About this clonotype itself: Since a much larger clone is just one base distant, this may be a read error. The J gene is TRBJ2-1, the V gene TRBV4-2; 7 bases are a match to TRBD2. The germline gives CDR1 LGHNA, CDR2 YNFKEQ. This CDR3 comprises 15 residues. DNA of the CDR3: TGTGCCAGCAGCCAAGAGGGGGGGATCTACAGTGAGCAGTTCTTC. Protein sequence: CASSQEGGIYSEQFF.

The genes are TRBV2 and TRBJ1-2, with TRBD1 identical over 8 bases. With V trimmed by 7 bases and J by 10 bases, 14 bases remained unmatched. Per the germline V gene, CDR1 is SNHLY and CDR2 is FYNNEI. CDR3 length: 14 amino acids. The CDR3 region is CASNPTGERLDYTF. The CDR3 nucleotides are TGTGCCAGCAACCCGACAGGGGAACGACTAGACTACACCTTC.

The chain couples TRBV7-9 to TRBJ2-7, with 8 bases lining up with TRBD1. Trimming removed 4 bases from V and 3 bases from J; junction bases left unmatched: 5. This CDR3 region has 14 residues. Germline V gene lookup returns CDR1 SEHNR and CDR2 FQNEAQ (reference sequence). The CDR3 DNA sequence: TGTGCCAGCAGCTCGGGGACAGGTTTCTACGAGCAGTACTTC. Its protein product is CASSSGTGFYEQYF.

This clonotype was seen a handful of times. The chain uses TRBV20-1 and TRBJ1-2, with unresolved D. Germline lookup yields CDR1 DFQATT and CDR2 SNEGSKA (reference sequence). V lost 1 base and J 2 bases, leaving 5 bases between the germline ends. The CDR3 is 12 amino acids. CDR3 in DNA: TGCAGTGCTAGAGCAACCAACTATGGCTACACCTTC. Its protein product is CSARATNYGYTF.

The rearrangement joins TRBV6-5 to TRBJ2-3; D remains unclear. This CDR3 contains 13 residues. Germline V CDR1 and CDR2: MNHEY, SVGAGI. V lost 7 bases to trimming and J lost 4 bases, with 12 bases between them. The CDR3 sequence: CASIQPGSDTQYF. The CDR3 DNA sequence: TGTGCCAGCATCCAGCCGGGTTCAGATACGCAGTATTTT.

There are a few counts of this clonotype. The DNA of the CDR3 is TGTGCCAGCAGGACAGGGGGCGCCTTTAGAGGGGCTTTCTTT. It yields the protein CASRTGGAFRGAFF. V is TRBV28 and J is TRBJ1-1, with 10 bases lining up with TRBD1. J was trimmed by 11 bases and V by 6 bases; bases with no gene match: 12. Germline values: CDR1 MDHEN, CDR2 SYDVKM. CDR3 size: 14 residues.

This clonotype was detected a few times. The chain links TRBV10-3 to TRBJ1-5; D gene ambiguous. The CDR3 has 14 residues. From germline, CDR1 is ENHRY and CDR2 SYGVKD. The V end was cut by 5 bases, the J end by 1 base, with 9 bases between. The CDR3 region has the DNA TGTGCCATCAGTCCCTTAGGGAGCAATCAGCCCCAGCATTTT. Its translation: CAISPLGSNQPQHF.

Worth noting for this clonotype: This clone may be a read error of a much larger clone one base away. The CDR3 nucleotides read TGTGCCAGCAGCTCCTTCGTGACAGGGGTCAATGAGCAGTACTTC. It is translated as CASSSFVTGVNEQYF. The V gene is TRBV11-2, the J gene TRBJ2-1, with 8 bases aligning to TRBD1. Near its end, the DNA agrees better with TRBJ2-7, so the J call may be wrong. CDR3 size: 15 residues. The germline gives CDR1 SGHAT, CDR2 FQNNGV.

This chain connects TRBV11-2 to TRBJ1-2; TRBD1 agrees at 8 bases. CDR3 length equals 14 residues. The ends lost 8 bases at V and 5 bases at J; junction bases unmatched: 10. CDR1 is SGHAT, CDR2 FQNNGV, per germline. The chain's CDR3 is CASGSGQGWYGYTF. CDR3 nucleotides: TGTGCCAGCGGCTCCGGACAGGGCTGGTATGGCTACACCTTC. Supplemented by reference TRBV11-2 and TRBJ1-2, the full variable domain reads EAGVAQSPRYKIIEKRQSVAFWCNPISGHATLYWYQQILGQGPKLLIQFQNNGVVDDSQLPKDRFSAERLKGVDSTLKIQPAKLEDSAVYLCASGSGQGWYGYTFGSGTRLTVV.

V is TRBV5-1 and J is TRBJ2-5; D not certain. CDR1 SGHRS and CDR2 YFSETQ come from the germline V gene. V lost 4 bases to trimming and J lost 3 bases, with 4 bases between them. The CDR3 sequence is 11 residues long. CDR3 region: CASSDKETQYF. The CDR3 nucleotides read TGCGCCAGCAGCGATAAAGAGACCCAGTACTTC.

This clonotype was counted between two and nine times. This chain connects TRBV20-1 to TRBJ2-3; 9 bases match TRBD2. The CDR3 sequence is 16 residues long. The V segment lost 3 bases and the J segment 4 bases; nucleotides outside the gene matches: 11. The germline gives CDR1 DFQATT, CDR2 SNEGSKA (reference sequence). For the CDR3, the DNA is TGCAGTGCTAGGAAGGCAGGACTAGCGACCTCAGATACGCAGTATTTT. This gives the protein CSARKAGLATSDTQYF.

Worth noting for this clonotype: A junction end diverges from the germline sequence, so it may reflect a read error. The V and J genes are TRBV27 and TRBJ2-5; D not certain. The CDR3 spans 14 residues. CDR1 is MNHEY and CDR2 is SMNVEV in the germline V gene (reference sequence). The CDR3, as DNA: TGTGCCAACAGTTTATTGGGATTCCAAGAGACCCAGTACTTC. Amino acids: CANSLLGFQETQYF.

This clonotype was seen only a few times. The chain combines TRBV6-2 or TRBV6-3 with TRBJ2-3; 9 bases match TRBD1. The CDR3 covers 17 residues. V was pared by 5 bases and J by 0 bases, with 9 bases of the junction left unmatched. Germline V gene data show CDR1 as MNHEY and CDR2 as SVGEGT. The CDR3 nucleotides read TGTGCCAGCAGTAAGGCCAGGACAGGGGATAGCACAGATACGCAGTATTTT. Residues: CASSKARTGDSTDTQYF.

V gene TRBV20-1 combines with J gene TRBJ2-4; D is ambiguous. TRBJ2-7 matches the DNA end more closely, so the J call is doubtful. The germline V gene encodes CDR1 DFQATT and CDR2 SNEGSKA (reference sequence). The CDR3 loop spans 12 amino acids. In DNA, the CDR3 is TGCAGTGCTAGAGCAACCTTAAGCGAGCAGTACTTC. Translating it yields CSARATLSEQYF.

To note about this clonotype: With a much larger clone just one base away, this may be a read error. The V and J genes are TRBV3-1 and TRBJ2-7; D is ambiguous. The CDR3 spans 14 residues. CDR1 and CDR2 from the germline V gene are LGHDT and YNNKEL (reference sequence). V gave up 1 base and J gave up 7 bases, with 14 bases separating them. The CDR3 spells CASSQALLVNEQYF. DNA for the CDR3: TGTGCCAGCAGCCAAGCCCTGTTGGTCAATGAGCAGTACTTC.

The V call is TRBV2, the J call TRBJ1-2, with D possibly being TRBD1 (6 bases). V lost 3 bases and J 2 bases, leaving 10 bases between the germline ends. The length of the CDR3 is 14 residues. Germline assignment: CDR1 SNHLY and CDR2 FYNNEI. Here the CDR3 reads CASSEWQGNYGYTF. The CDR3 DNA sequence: TGTGCCAGCAGTGAGTGGCAGGGGAACTATGGCTACACCTTC.

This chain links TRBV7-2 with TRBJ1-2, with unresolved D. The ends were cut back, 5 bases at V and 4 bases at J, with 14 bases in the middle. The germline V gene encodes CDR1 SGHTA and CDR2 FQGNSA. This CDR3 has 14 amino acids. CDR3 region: CASSHRALGYGYTF. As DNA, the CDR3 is TGTGCCAGCAGCCACCGGGCCTTAGGCTATGGCTACACCTTC. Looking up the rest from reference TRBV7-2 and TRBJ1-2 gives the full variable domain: GAGVSQSPSNKVTEKGKDVELRCDPISGHTALYWYRQSLGQGLEFLIYFQGNSAPDKSGLPSDRFSAERTGGSVSTLTIQRTQQEDSAVYLCASSHRALGYGYTFGSGTRLTVV.

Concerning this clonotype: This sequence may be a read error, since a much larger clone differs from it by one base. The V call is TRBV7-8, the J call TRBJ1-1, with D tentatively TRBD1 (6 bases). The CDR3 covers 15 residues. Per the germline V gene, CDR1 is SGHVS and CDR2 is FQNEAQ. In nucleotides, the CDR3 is TGTGCCAACAGCTCTCAGGGGACCATGAACACTGAAGCTTTCTTT. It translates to CANSSQGTMNTEAFF.

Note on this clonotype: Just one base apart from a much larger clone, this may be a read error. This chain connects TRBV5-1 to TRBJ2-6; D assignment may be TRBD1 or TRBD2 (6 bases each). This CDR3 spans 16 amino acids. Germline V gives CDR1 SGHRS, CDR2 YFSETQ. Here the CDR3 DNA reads TGCGCCAGCAGCTTGGCAGCCTCCCCGGGGGCCGACGTCCTGACTTTC. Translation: CASSLAASPGADVLTF.

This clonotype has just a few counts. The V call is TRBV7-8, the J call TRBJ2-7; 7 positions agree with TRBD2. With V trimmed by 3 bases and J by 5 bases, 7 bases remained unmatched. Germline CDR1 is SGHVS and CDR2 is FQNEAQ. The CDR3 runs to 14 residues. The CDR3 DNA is TGTGCCAGCAGCTTGGGGGGGGGTCGTCACGAGCAGTACTTC. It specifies CASSLGGGRHEQYF.

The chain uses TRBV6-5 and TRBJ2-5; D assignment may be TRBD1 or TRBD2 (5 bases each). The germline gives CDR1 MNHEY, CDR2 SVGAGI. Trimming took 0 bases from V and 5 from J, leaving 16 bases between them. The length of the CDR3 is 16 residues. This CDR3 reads CASSYSGTATGETQYF. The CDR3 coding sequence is TGTGCCAGCAGTTACTCGGGGACCGCCACGGGGGAGACCCAGTACTTC.

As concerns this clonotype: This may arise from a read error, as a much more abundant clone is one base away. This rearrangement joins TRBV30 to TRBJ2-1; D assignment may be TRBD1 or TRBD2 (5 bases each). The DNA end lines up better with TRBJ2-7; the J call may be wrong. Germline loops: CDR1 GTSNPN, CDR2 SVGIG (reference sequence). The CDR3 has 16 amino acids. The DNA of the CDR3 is TGTGCCTGGAGCCTCCCTGGGGGTAGCTCCTACAATGAGCAGTACTTC. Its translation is CAWSLPGGSSYNEQYF.

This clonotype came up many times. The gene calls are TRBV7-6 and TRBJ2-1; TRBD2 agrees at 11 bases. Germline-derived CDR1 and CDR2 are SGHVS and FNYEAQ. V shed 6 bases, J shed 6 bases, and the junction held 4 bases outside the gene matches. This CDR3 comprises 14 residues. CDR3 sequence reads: CASSSGTSGNEQFF. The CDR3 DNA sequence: TGTGCCAGCAGTTCCGGGACTAGCGGCAATGAGCAGTTCTTC.